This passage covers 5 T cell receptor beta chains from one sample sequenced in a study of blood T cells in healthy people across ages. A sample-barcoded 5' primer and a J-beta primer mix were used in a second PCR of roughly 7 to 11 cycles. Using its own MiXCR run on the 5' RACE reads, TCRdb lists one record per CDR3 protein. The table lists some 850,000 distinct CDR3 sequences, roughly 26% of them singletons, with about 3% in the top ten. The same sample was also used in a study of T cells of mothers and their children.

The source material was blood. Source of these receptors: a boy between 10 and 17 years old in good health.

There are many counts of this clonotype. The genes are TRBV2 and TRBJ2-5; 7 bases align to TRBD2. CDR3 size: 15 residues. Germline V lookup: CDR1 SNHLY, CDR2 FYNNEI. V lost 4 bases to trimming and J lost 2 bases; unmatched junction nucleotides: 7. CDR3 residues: CASSVVASGQETQYF. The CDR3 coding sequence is TGTGCCAGCAGTGTCGTGGCTAGCGGTCAAGAGACCCAGTACTTC.

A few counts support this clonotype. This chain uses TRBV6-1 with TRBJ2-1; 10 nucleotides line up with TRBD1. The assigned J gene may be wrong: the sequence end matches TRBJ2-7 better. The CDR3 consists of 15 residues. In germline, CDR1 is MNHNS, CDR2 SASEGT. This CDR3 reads CASSDRDRGGHEQYF. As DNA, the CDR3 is TGTGCCAGCAGTGACCGGGACAGGGGCGGCCACGAGCAGTACTTC.

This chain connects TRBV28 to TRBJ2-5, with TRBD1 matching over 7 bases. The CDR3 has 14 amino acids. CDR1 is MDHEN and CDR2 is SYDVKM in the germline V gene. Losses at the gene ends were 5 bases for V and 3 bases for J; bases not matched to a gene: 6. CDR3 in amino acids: CASSTLQGKETQYF. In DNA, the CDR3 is TGTGCCAGCAGTACATTACAGGGGAAAGAGACCCAGTACTTC.

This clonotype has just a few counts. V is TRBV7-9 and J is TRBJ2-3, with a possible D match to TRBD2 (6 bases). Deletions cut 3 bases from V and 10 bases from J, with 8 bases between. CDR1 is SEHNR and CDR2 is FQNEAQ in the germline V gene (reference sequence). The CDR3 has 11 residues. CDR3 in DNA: TGTGCCAGCAGCTTCGCGGGACCGCAGTATTTT. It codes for CASSFAGPQYF. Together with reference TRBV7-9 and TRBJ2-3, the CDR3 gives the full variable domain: DTGVSQNPRHKITKRGQNVTFRCDPISEHNRLYWYRQTLGQGPEFLTYFQNEAQLEKSRLLSDRFSAERPKGSFSTLEIQRTEQGDSAMYLCASSFAGPQYFGPGTRLTVL.

The CDR3 DNA reads TGTGCCAGCAGCCTATTTCGGGGGGGGCAGGGCAATGAGCAGTTCTTC. As protein: CASSLFRGGQGNEQFF. The rearrangement links TRBV7-8 to TRBJ2-1; 8 bases align to TRBD2. The CDR3 runs 16 residues. V trimming: 5 bases; J trimming: 6 bases; junction bases outside the gene matches: 12. Germline V lookup: CDR1 SGHVS, CDR2 FQNEAQ.